This TCR beta chain was found in a study of cytomegalovirus exposure and HLA in healthy donors. PCR amplification relied on 60 Vbeta primers (plus 13 Jbeta primers). Data came from immunoSEQ multiplex PCR; TCRdb stores just in-frame clones and leaves some out. The sample lists approximately 100,000 clones; approximately 77% were seen once. CDR3 length: 13 amino acids. With 3 bases clipped from V and 10 bases from J, the junction kept 7 bases outside the gene matches. Per germline, CDR1 SEHNR and CDR2 FQNEAQ (reference sequence). The study, taken as a whole, reports: Among donors in an Asian-associated ancestry cluster, a later analysis reportedly found fewer N-insertions than the approximately 700-donor mean. Most of the CMV-associated TCR beta chains (in a later analysis) appeared to be HLA-restricted. Using a false discovery rate of 0.05, a later analysis showed that approximately 16,000 TCR beta sequences were associated with HLA alleles. A list of approximately 160 TCR beta chains associated with cytomegalovirus was given.

Regarding this clone: The antigen is undetermined.

Specimen: PBMCs. The chain joins TRBV7-9 to TRBJ1-1, with TRBD1 matching over 8 bases. The source of this sequence is a woman in her thirties or forties in good health and CMV-seronegative. The CDR3, as DNA: TGTGCCAGCAGCTTGACGGACAGGGTGTCAGCTTTCTTT. The encoded protein is CASSLTDRVSAFF.